What follows are 19 T cell receptor beta chains derived from one specimen sequenced in a study of CD8 T cells in ankylosing spondylitis. A single record per CDR3 protein comes from TCRdb applying MiXCR to the 5' RACE reads. The table shows hundreds of thousands of distinct CDR3 sequences, with 20% occurring only once. Source material: blood, either unsorted or a sorted T cell fraction (not recorded which). The source of these receptors is a male donor with ankylosing spondylitis or in good health (not recorded which).

This clonotype was seen only a few times. The gene calls are TRBV20-1 and TRBJ2-7, with 9 bases lining up with TRBD1. Unmatched junction bases numbered 7, after V lost 5 bases and J lost 2 bases. CDR1 and CDR2 (germline): DFQATT, SNEGSKA (reference sequence). CDR3 size: 14 residues. The CDR3 DNA reads as TGCAGTGCTCCGGCCGGGACAGGGACCTACGAGCAGTACTTC. This gives the protein CSAPAGTGTYEQYF.

The chain is built from TRBV14 and TRBJ2-1; D may match TRBD1 or TRBD2 (5 bases each). Per the germline V gene, CDR1 is SGHDN and CDR2 is FVKESK. This CDR3 is 14 amino acids long. Trimming removed 7 bases from V and 4 bases from J, with 14 bases in between. In DNA, the CDR3 is TGTGCCAGCACACCGGGGCGGAATTACAATGAGCAGTTCTTC. This sequence encodes CASTPGRNYNEQFF.

This clonotype was found a few times. CDR3 coding DNA: TGCAGCGTTTACCCCTGGGGGGCCAACGTCCTGACTTTC. Protein: CSVYPWGANVLTF. This rearrangement joins TRBV29-1 to TRBJ2-6; D unclear. CDR1 is SQVTM, CDR2 ANQGSEA, per germline. V shed 5 bases and J shed 4 bases, with 9 bases lying between them. The CDR3 totals 13 residues.

The chain joins TRBV6-1 to TRBJ1-1, with a tentative D call TRBD1 (6 bases). V was clipped by 1 base and J by 1 base, with 13 bases between them. Looked up from germline, CDR1 is MNHNS and CDR2 is SASEGT. The CDR3 spans 16 residues. The CDR3 bases are TGTGCCAGCAGTGAAGAGCAGGGGACACGGAACACTGAAGCTTTCTTT. It translates to CASSEEQGTRNTEAFF.

V gene TRBV6-1 combines with J gene TRBJ1-1, with 7 bases fitting TRBD1. This CDR3 has 16 amino acids. Germline CDR1 MNHNS, CDR2 SASEGT. Unmatched junction bases numbered 10, after V lost 6 bases and J lost 0 bases. CDR3 loop: CASRNDRVGMNTEAFF. CDR3 nucleotides: TGTGCCAGCAGAAACGACAGGGTAGGGATGAACACTGAAGCTTTCTTT.

Only a few counts were recorded for this clonotype. The V gene is TRBV29-1, the J gene TRBJ2-2; D remains unclear. The CDR3 runs 8 residues. Germline V CDR1 and CDR2: SQVTM, ANQGSEA. The CDR3 nucleotides read TGCATCCGAGGGGAGCTGTTTTTT. This translates into CIRGELFF.

At least ten counts were recorded for this clonotype. This sequence joins TRBV12-3 or TRBV12-4 and TRBJ2-5; TRBD2 matches at 9 bases. This CDR3 spans 20 amino acids. V lost 5 bases, J lost 2 bases, and 21 bases stayed unmatched. CDR3 protein: CASSPRGANQRGDPQETQYF. The CDR3 nucleotides read TGTGCCAGCAGTCCCAGAGGCGCGAACCAGCGGGGGGACCCTCAAGAGACCCAGTACTTC.

The genes are TRBV11-2 and TRBJ2-1, with no clear D. This CDR3 is 13 amino acids long. The germline CDR1 and CDR2 sequences are SGHAT and FQNNGV. Trimming removed 5 bases from V and 7 bases from J, with 12 bases in between. The CDR3 loop is CASSPEERNEQFF. The CDR3 region has the DNA TGTGCCAGCAGCCCAGAAGAAAGGAATGAGCAGTTCTTC.

In its sample, this clonotype was seen a few times. This sequence joins TRBV12-3 or TRBV12-4 and TRBJ2-5, with 10 bases identical to TRBD1. The CDR3 is made up of 15 amino acids. The J segment lost 4 bases and the V segment lost 7 bases, leaving 9 bases of the junction unmatched. This CDR3 reads CASNLGQGVRETQYF. CDR3 sequence (DNA): TGTGCCAGCAACTTAGGACAGGGGGTGCGAGAGACCCAGTACTTC.

This clonotype was counted a few times. The gene calls are TRBV10-1 and TRBJ2-3, with unresolved D. Germline CDR1 is WNHNN and CDR2 is SYGVQD (reference sequence). The V and J ends lost 3 bases and 6 bases respectively, with 13 bases between them. There are 14 residues in the CDR3. The CDR3 coding sequence is TGCGCCAGCAGTGACGGGCGGCTTGAGGATACGCAGTATTTT. Its translation is CASSDGRLEDTQYF.

This clonotype occurred a few times. V usage is TRBV7-8 and J usage is TRBJ1-4, with 9 bases identical to TRBD1. V lost 7 bases, J lost 3 bases, and 9 bases stayed unmatched. Germline V gives CDR1 SGHVS, CDR2 FQNEAQ. The CDR3 has 16 residues. The CDR3 reads CASTTGGIEANEKLFF. The CDR3 DNA follows: TGTGCCAGCACCACAGGGGGCATAGAGGCTAATGAAAAACTGTTTTTT.

This clonotype was seen ten or more times. The chain combines TRBV27 with TRBJ2-7; TRBD2 aligns across 7 bases. After removal of 5 bases from V and 3 bases from J, the junction contained 13 bases not matched to a gene. The V gene's germline CDR1 is MNHEY and CDR2 SMNVEV (reference sequence). This CDR3 region has 16 residues. The CDR3 reads CASSPRSGGGNYEQYF. CDR3 in DNA: TGTGCCAGCAGTCCCAGATCGGGGGGTGGTAACTACGAGCAGTACTTC.

The V and J genes are TRBV28 and TRBJ2-1, with 11 nucleotides matching TRBD2. This CDR3 spans 16 amino acids. The germline gives CDR1 MDHEN, CDR2 SYDVKM. The V segment lost 7 bases and the J segment 1 base; nucleotides outside the gene matches: 6. The CDR3 nucleotides read TGTGCCAGCACACTAGCGGGGGTCTTATCCTACAATGAGCAGTTCTTC. This codes for CASTLAGVLSYNEQFF.

CDR3 residues: CSAHLNRRSQETQYF. CDR3 in DNA: TGCAGTGCTCACCTAAACCGGAGGTCCCAAGAGACCCAGTACTTC. The chain combines TRBV20-1 with TRBJ2-5, with D possibly matching TRBD2 (5 bases). The CDR3 sequence is 15 residues long. In germline, CDR1 is DFQATT, CDR2 SNEGSKA (reference sequence). Deletions cut 5 bases from V and 1 base from J, with 17 bases between.

This clonotype was detected only a few times. The rearrangement links TRBV12-3 or TRBV12-4 to TRBJ1-2, with 7 bases fitting TRBD1. V trimming: 7 bases; J trimming: 4 bases; junction bases outside the gene matches: 6. The CDR3 has 13 residues. The CDR3 nucleotides read TGTGCCAGCACCAACAGGGGAGGCTATGGCTACACCTTC. Translation: CASTNRGGYGYTF.

Only a few counts were recorded for this clonotype. This chain connects TRBV20-1 to TRBJ2-1, with TRBD2 identical over 11 bases. The CDR3 runs 15 residues. V trimming: 5 bases; J trimming: 7 bases; junction bases outside the gene matches: 10. CDR1 DFQATT and CDR2 SNEGSKA come from the germline V gene (reference sequence). The CDR3 nucleotides are TGCAGTGCTGTGCCCCTAGCGGGGGGACTGAATGAGCAGTTCTTC. Amino acids: CSAVPLAGGLNEQFF.

This clonotype was seen a handful of times. This chain uses TRBV20-1 with TRBJ2-5; D may be TRBD2 (6 bases). V shed 0 bases and J shed 7 bases, with 18 bases lying between them. Germline lookup yields CDR1 DFQATT and CDR2 SNEGSKA (reference sequence). The CDR3 contains 15 residues. CDR3 sequence: CSARDSGTAGLTQYF. The CDR3 nucleotides are TGCAGTGCTAGAGATTCCGGGACCGCGGGGCTGACCCAGTACTTC.

This clonotype was detected only a few times. The rearrangement joins TRBV12-3 or TRBV12-4 to TRBJ2-5, with TRBD2 as a possible D gene (7 bases). Trimming took off 1 base at V and 5 bases at J, with 14 bases between the two ends. This CDR3 is 15 amino acids long. The chain's CDR3 is CASSLGAGAVETQYF. Written as DNA, the CDR3 is TGTGCCAGCAGTTTAGGGGCGGGGGCGGTGGAGACCCAGTACTTC.

The chain has TRBV4-1 and TRBJ2-1; 11 nucleotides agree with TRBD2. Germline CDR1 and CDR2: MGHRA and YSYEKL. The trim removed 2 bases at V and 6 bases at J, leaving 6 bases unmatched. CDR3 length equals 16 residues. The CDR3 coding sequence is TGCGCCAGCAGCCAACCGCCCGGGACTAGCGGCAATGAGCAGTTCTTC. Translated: CASSQPPGTSGNEQFF.